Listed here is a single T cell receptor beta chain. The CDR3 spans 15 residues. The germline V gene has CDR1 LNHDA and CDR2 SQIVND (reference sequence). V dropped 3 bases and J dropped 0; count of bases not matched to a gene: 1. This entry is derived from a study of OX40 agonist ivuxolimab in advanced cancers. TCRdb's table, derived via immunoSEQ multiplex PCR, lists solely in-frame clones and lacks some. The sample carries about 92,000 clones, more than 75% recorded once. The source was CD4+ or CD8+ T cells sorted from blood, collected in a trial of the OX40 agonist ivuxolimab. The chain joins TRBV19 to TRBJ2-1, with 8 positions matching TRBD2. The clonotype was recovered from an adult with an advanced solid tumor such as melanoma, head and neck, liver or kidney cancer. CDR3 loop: CASSMAGGSYNEQFF. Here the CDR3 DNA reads TGTGCCAGTAGTATGGCGGGGGGCTCCTACAATGAGCAGTTCTTC. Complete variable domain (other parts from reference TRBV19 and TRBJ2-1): DGGITQSPKYLFRKEGQNVTLSCEQNLNHDAMYWYRQDPGQGLRLIYYSQIVNDFQKGDIAEGYSVSREKKESFPLTVTSAQKNPTAFYLCASSMAGGSYNEQFFGPGTRLTVL.